This T cell receptor (beta chain) derives from a study of blood T cell repertoires in COVID-19. CDR3 length: 15 residues. V was pared by 3 bases and J by 3 bases, with 6 bases of the junction left unmatched. From germline, CDR1 is SGHRS and CDR2 YFSETQ. Here immunoSEQ multiplex PCR was the method, and the copy in TCRdb shows in-frame clones only, minus some. The repertoire holds 200,000 to 250,000 clones, with about 88% as singletons. The cohort comprised adults aged 18 to 89 years residing in 24 US areas. Which cohort a participant joined came from the clinical history participants gave. This sequence was found in a woman in her thirties who had recovered from COVID-19. Sequenced sample: PBMCs or T cells enriched from blood (not recorded which). This sequence joins TRBV5-1 and TRBJ1-2; 9 bases fit TRBD1. As DNA, the CDR3 is TGCGCCAGCAGCTGGGGGACAGGGCGTCACTATGGCTACACCTTC. This gives the protein CASSWGTGRHYGYTF.